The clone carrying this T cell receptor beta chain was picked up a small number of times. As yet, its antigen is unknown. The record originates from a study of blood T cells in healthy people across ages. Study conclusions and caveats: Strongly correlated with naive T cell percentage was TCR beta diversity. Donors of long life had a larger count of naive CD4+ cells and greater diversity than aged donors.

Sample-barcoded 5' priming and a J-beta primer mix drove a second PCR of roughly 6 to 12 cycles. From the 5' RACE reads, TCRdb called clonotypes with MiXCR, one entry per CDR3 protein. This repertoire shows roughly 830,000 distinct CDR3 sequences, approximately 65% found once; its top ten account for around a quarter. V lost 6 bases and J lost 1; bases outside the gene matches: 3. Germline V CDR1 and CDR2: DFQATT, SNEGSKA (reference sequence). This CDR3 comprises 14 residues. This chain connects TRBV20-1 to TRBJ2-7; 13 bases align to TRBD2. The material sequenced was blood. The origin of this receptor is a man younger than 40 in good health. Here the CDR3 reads CSAEGLAGSYEQYF. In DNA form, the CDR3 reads TGCAGTGCCGAGGGACTAGCGGGGTCCTACGAGCAGTACTTC.